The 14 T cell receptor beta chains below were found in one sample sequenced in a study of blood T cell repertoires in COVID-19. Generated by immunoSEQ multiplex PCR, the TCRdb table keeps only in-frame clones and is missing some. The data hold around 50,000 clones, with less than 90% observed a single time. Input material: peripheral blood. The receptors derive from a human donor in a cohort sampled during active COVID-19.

Here the CDR3 reads CASSATGALSTGELFF. The CDR3 nucleotides are TGTGCCAGCAGCGCTACAGGGGCCCTCAGCACCGGGGAGCTGTTTTTT. The chain is built from TRBV2 and TRBJ2-2; 7 bases agree with TRBD1. V shed 6 bases and J 4 bases; nucleotides not matched to a gene: 11. Germline V gene sequence: CDR1 SNHLY, CDR2 FYNNEI. The length of the CDR3 is 16 residues.

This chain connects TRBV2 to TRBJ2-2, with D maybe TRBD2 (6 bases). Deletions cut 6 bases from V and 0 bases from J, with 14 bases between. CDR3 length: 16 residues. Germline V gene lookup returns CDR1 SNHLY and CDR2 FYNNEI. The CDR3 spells CASSEPGLTNTGELFF. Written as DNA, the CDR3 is TGTGCCAGCAGCGAGCCGGGACTCACGAACACCGGGGAGCTGTTTTTT.

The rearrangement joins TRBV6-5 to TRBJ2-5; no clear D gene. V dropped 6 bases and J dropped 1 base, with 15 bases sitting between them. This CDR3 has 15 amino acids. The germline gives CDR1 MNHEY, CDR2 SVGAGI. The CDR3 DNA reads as TGTGCCAGCAGACTAAATCCACTTTCCCAAGAGACCCAGTACTTC. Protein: CASRLNPLSQETQYF.

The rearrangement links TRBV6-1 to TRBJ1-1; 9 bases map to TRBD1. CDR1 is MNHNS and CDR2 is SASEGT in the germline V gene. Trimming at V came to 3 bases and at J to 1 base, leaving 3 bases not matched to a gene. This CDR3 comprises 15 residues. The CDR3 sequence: CASSDPTGGNTEAFF. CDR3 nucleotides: TGTGCCAGCAGTGACCCGACAGGGGGGAACACTGAAGCTTTCTTT.

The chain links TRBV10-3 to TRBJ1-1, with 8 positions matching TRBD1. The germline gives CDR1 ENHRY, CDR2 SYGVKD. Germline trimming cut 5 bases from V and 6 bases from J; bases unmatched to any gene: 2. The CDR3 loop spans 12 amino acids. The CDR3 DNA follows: TGTGCCATCAGTATACAGGGGGCTGAAGCTTTCTTT. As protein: CAISIQGAEAFF.

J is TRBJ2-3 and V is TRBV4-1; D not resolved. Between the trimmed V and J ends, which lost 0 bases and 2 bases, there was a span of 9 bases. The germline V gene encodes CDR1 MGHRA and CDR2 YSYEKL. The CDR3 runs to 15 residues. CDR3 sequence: CASSQEPAFTDTQYF. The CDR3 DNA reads TGCGCCAGCAGCCAAGAACCAGCGTTCACAGATACGCAGTATTTT.

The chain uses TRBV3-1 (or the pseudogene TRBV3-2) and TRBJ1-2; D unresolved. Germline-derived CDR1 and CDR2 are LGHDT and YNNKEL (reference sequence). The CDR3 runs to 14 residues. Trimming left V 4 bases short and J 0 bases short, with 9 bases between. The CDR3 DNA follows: TGTGCCAGCAGCCTGAGGGCGGCTAACTATGGCTACACCTTC. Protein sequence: CASSLRAANYGYTF.

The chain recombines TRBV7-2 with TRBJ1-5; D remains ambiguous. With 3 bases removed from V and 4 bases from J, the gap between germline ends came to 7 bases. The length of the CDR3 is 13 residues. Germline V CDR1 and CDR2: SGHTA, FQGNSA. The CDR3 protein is CASSFSGNQPQHF. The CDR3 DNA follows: TGTGCCAGCAGCTTCAGCGGGAATCAGCCCCAGCATTTT.

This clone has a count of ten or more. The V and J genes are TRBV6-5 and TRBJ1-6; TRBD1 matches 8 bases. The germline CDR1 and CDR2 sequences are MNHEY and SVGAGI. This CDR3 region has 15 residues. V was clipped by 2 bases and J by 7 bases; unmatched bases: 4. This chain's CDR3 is CASSYRGQVNSPLHF. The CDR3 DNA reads TGTGCCAGCAGTTACCGGGGACAGGTGAATTCACCCCTCCACTTT.

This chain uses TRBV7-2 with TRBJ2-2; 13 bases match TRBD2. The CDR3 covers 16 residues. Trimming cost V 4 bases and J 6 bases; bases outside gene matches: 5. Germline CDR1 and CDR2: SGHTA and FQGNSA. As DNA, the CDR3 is TGTGCCAGCAGCTCGGGACTAGCGGGGATCGCCGGGGAGCTGTTTTTT. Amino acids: CASSSGLAGIAGELFF.

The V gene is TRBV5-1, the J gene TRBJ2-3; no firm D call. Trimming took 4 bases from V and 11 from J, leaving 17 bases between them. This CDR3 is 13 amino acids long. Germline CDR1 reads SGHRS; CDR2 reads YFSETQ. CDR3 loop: CASSPQMSERQYF. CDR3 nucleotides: TGCGCCAGCAGCCCCCAGATGAGCGAGAGGCAGTATTTT.

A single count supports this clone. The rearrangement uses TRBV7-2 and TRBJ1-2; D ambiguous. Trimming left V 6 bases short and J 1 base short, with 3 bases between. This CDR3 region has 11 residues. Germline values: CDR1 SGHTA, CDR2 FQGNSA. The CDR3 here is CASSSNYGYTF. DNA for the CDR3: TGTGCCAGCAGTAGTAACTATGGCTACACCTTC.

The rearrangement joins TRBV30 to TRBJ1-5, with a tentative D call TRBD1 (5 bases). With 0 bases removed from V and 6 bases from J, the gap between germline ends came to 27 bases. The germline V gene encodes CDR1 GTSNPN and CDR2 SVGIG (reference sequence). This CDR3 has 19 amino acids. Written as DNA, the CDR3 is TGTGCCTGGAGTGTAAGTCTTATTACAGGTTTAGTCCCTCCTCAGCCCCAGCATTTT. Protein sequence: CAWSVSLITGLVPPQPQHF. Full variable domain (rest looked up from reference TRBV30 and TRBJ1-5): SQTIHQWPATLVQPVGSPLSLECTVEGTSNPNLYWYRQAAGRGLQLLFYSVGIGQISSEVPQNLSASRPQDRQFILSSKKLLLSDSGFYLCAWSVSLITGLVPPQPQHFGDGTRLSIL.

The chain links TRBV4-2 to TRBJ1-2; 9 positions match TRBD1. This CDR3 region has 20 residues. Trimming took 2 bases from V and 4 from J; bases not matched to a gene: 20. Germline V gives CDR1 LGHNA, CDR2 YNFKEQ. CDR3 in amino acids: CASSQTRIRGTGISGYGYTF. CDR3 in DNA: TGTGCCAGCAGCCAAACGAGAATAAGAGGGACAGGGATAAGTGGCTATGGCTACACCTTC.